The 28 T cell receptor beta chains below all came from one sample that was sequenced in a study of graft-versus-host responses after intestinal transplantation. These receptors have no identified antigens. Sequencing used immunoSEQ multiplex PCR; TCRdb keeps in-frame clones, though not all of them. The table records tens of thousands of clones, roughly 93% of them present only once. Sequencing was performed on unstimulated CD8+ T cells sorted from spleen or lymph node cells, taken before transplant. The receptor source for this set is a human donor who was the organ donor for an intestinal transplant.

The gene calls are TRBV4-2 and TRBJ2-5, with 11 bases that match TRBD2. Trimming at V came to 4 bases and at J to 1 base, leaving 8 bases not matched to a gene. This CDR3 region has 17 residues. Germline assignment: CDR1 LGHNA and CDR2 YNFKEQ. CDR3 protein: CASSPRLAGPPQETQYF. The CDR3 DNA reads TGTGCCAGCAGCCCTCGACTAGCGGGACCGCCCCAAGAGACCCAGTACTTC.

The CDR3 sequence: CASSLGGVTEAFF. CDR3 nucleotide sequence: TGTGCCAGCAGCTTGGGAGGGGTCACTGAAGCTTTCTTT. The chain joins TRBV5-4 to TRBJ1-1, with D possibly TRBD1 on 5 matching bases. The CDR3 has 13 residues. V was pared by 0 bases and J by 4 bases, with 7 bases between. Looked up from germline, CDR1 is SGHNT and CDR2 is YYREEE (reference sequence).

The chain's CDR3 is CASSPSQREANEQFF. For the CDR3, the DNA is TGTGCCAGCAGCCCCTCCCAGCGGGAGGCCAATGAGCAGTTCTTC. The gene calls are TRBV7-3 and TRBJ2-1; 9 nucleotides agree with TRBD2. Germline CDR1 is SGHTA and CDR2 is FQGTGA. V lost 5 bases to trimming and J lost 6 bases; unmatched junction nucleotides: 8. The CDR3 sequence is 15 residues long.

The V and J genes are TRBV9 and TRBJ2-2; 9 nucleotides agree with TRBD1. This CDR3 has 17 amino acids. Trimming at V came to 3 bases and at J to 2 bases, leaving 8 bases not matched to a gene. Germline V gene sequence: CDR1 SGDLS, CDR2 YYNGEE. The CDR3 DNA follows: TGTGCCAGCAGCGGCGGGCGTACAGGGGGCAACACCGGGGAGCTGTTTTTT. Protein product: CASSGGRTGGNTGELFF.

This sequence joins TRBV27 and TRBJ1-5; D call uncertain. The CDR3 totals 13 residues. The germline V gene encodes CDR1 MNHEY and CDR2 SMNVEV (reference sequence). Trimming removed 3 bases at V and 4 bases at J, with 7 bases between. The CDR3 nucleotides are TGTGCCAGCAGTTTTTACCCAAATCAGCCCCAGCATTTT. Its protein is CASSFYPNQPQHF.

With regard to this clone: The sample contains more than one DNA sequence encoding this CDR3. The V and J genes are TRBV27 and TRBJ2-3; D is ambiguous. This CDR3 spans 13 amino acids. Germline assignment: CDR1 MNHEY and CDR2 SMNVEV (reference sequence). Trimming took off 2 bases at V and 1 base at J, with 4 bases between the two ends. The CDR3 is CASSLGGTDTQYF. CDR3 DNA sequence: TGTGCCAGCAGTTTAGGGGGCACAGATACGCAGTATTTT.

This chain joins TRBV18 and TRBJ2-7; TRBD2 agrees at 14 bases. Germline lookup yields CDR1 KGHSH and CDR2 LQKENI. V was clipped by 3 bases and J by 6 bases; unmatched bases: 7. The CDR3 length is 16 residues. The CDR3, as DNA: TGTGCCAGCTCACCGGGACTAGCGGGAGAAGGGAGCGAGCAGTACTTC. Amino acid sequence: CASSPGLAGEGSEQYF.

This clone was seen a single time. V and J are TRBV9 and TRBJ2-1; D possibly corresponds to TRBD1 (6 bases). CDR1 is SGDLS and CDR2 is YYNGEE in the germline V gene. CDR3 length: 16 amino acids. Trimming took off 3 bases at V and 1 base at J, with 14 bases between the two ends. In nucleotides, the CDR3 is TGTGCCAGCAGCGATCAGGGGACGGGGTCCTACAATGAGCAGTTCTTC. Translated: CASSDQGTGSYNEQFF.

The chain carries TRBV5-8 and TRBJ2-7; TRBD1 is a possible D gene (5 bases). The CDR3 is 13 amino acids. Germline values: CDR1 SGHTS, CDR2 YDEGEE. Between the trimmed V and J ends, which lost 3 bases and 3 bases, there was a span of 10 bases. CDR3 bases: TGTGCCAGCAGCTGGGGCCCAGGCTACGAGCAGTACTTC. Protein: CASSWGPGYEQYF.

The chain combines TRBV11-1 with TRBJ1-1; D possibly corresponds to TRBD1 (6 bases). Germline V lookup: CDR1 SGHAT, CDR2 FQDESV (reference sequence). V was cut by 1 base and J by 4 bases, with 7 bases left in between. The CDR3 is 13 residues long. The CDR3 sequence: CASSLGQVTEAFF. The DNA of the CDR3 is TGTGCCAGCAGCTTAGGACAGGTCACTGAAGCTTTCTTT.

This chain connects TRBV2 to TRBJ2-2; D may be TRBD1 or TRBD2 (7 bases each). The CDR3 loop spans 18 amino acids. The V end was cut by 6 bases, the J end by 6 bases, with 26 bases between. CDR1 is SNHLY and CDR2 is FYNNEI in the germline V gene. The chain's CDR3 is CASRQDREGGSFAGELFF. The CDR3 DNA reads TGTGCCAGCAGGCAAGACAGGGAGGGTGGGTCGTTCGCCGGGGAGCTGTTTTTT.

The chain recombines TRBV5-1 with TRBJ2-3, with D perhaps matching TRBD1 (5 bases). The CDR3 length is 17 residues. The V end was cut by 10 bases, the J end by 2 bases, with 26 bases between. Germline values: CDR1 SGHRS, CDR2 YFSETQ. CDR3 DNA sequence: TGCGCCGCCAGCAGCTTGGATTCTAGGGGTGTCACAGATACGCAGTATTTT. Its protein is CAASSLDSRGVTDTQYF.

This clone was detected once. The junction and the germline gene differ at one end; a read error may be behind it. The V gene is TRBV7-7, the J gene TRBJ2-3, with 16 bases matching TRBD2. CDR1 is SSHAT, CDR2 FNYEAQ, per germline (reference sequence). This CDR3 has 17 amino acids. CDR3 protein: CASSDLGLAGGGDTQYF. CDR3 nucleotide sequence: TGTGCTAGCAGCGATCTGGGACTAGCGGGAGGGGGGGATACGCAGTATTTT. Variable domain in full (rest from reference TRBV7-7 and TRBJ2-3): GAGVSQSPRYKVTKRGQDVTLRCDPISSHATLYWYQQALGQGPEFLTYFNYEAQPDKSGLPSDRFSAERPEGSISTLTIQRTEQRDSAMYRCASSDLGLAGGGDTQYFGPGTRLTVL.

V usage is TRBV23-1 and J usage is TRBJ1-5; the match to TRBD1 covers 8 bases. TRBV23-1 is labeled an ORF, and its function is uncertain. V lost 0 bases to trimming and J lost 2 bases; unmatched junction nucleotides: 0. The CDR3 loop spans 15 amino acids. The CDR3 sequence is CASSQSTGGNQPQHF. Here the CDR3 DNA reads TGCGCCAGCAGTCAATCGACAGGGGGCAATCAGCCCCAGCATTTT.

This chain links TRBV4-3 with TRBJ2-7; either TRBD1 or TRBD2 may supply D (5 bases each). From germline, CDR1 is LGHNA and CDR2 YSLEER. This CDR3 is built from 15 residues. Trimming took off 2 bases at V and 0 bases at J, with 11 bases between the two ends. The CDR3 protein is CASSQRDGSSYEQYF. CDR3 sequence (DNA): TGCGCCAGCAGCCAACGGGACGGAAGCTCCTACGAGCAGTACTTC.

The J gene is TRBJ1-6, the V gene TRBV9; no firm D call. The CDR3 has 14 residues. V was pared by 0 bases and J by 11 bases, with 12 bases between. CDR1 and CDR2 (germline): SGDLS, YYNGEE. The CDR3 DNA reads TGTGCCAGCAGCGTAGGGTCAGGACCACCACCCCTCCACTTT. Translating it yields CASSVGSGPPPLHF.

The chain has TRBV10-3 and TRBJ1-4; 9 bases fit TRBD1. CDR3 length equals 16 residues. Trimming at V came to 0 bases and at J to 7 bases, leaving 6 bases not matched to a gene. Germline V lookup: CDR1 ENHRY, CDR2 SYGVKD. The CDR3 DNA is TGTGCCATCAGTGAGTCGAGGACAGGGGATTTTGAAAAACTGTTTTTT. This codes for CAISESRTGDFEKLFF.

The chain joins TRBV27 to TRBJ2-5; D is perhaps TRBD2 (6 bases). The CDR3 covers 14 residues. CDR1 is MNHEY and CDR2 is SMNVEV in the germline V gene (reference sequence). V lost 5 bases and J 1 base, leaving 11 bases between the germline ends. The CDR3 DNA reads as TGTGCCAGCAGTACGGGAGCGACCCAAGAGACCCAGTACTTC. Amino acid sequence: CASSTGATQETQYF.

The chain couples TRBV7-1 to TRBJ2-3, with 11 bases that match TRBD2. TRBV7-1 is an ORF, and what it does is uncertain. This CDR3 is 17 amino acids long. Unmatched junction bases numbered 11, after V lost 5 bases and J lost 4 bases. The CDR3 DNA follows: TGTGCCAGCAGCCTAGGGTATAGCGGGAGGGCCGCAGATACGCAGTATTTT. As protein: CASSLGYSGRAADTQYF.

CDR3 region: CASSLLLQPTEAFF. For the CDR3, the DNA is TGTGCCAGCAGTTTATTGTTGCAACCCACTGAAGCTTTCTTT. J is TRBJ1-1 and V is TRBV28; D unresolved. V lost 1 base to trimming and J lost 4 bases, with 10 bases between them. CDR1 MDHEN and CDR2 SYDVKM come from the germline V gene. This CDR3 contains 14 residues. Full variable domain (missing parts from reference TRBV28 and TRBJ1-1): DVKVTQSSRYLVKRTGEKVFLECVQDMDHENMFWYRQDPGLGLRLIYFSYDVKMKEKGDIPEGYSVSREKKERFSLILESASTNQTSMYLCASSLLLQPTEAFFGQGTRLTVV.

The V call is TRBV11-2, the J call TRBJ2-7, with TRBD1 identical over 8 bases. Looked up from germline, CDR1 is SGHAT and CDR2 is FQNNGV. V shed 5 bases, J shed 2 bases, and the junction held 8 bases outside the gene matches. The CDR3 spans 15 residues. The chain's CDR3 is CASSPDRGIPYEQYF. The CDR3 bases are TGTGCCAGCAGCCCCGACAGGGGAATCCCCTACGAGCAGTACTTC. Complete variable domain (other parts from reference TRBV11-2 and TRBJ2-7): EAGVAQSPRYKIIEKRQSVAFWCNPISGHATLYWYQQILGQGPKLLIQFQNNGVVDDSQLPKDRFSAERLKGVDSTLKIQPAKLEDSAVYLCASSPDRGIPYEQYFGPGTRLTVT.

The chain links TRBV28 to TRBJ2-3, with D perhaps TRBD2 (6 bases). V was shortened by 7 bases and J by 3 bases, with 14 bases between the two germline ends. The CDR3 loop spans 14 amino acids. Per the germline V gene, CDR1 is MDHEN and CDR2 is SYDVKM. CDR3 coding DNA: TGTGCCAGCACCGGCGGGGATGTGACAGATACGCAGTATTTT. It yields the protein CASTGGDVTDTQYF.

The rearrangement joins TRBV9 to TRBJ2-5; perhaps TRBD1 as D (6 bases). The assigned J gene may be wrong: the sequence end matches TRBJ2-7 better. The CDR3 spans 16 residues. Per germline, CDR1 SGDLS and CDR2 YYNGEE. CDR3 amino acids: CASSRHRALSFYEQYF. CDR3 DNA: TGTGCCAGCAGCCGTCACAGGGCGCTCTCCTTCTACGAGCAGTACTTC.

The chain couples TRBV21-1 to TRBJ2-1; the table's D call, TRBD2, has no DNA check behind it. TRBV21-1 represents a pseudogene. The CDR3 extends over 14 amino acids. CDR3 residues: CASSKECGNNEQFF. CDR3 coding DNA: TGTGCCAGCAGCAAAGAATGCGGAAACAATGAGCAGTTCTTC.

DNA for the CDR3: TGTGCCAGCAGTTTGTTTTCAGGGGACGAGCAGTACTTC. It translates to CASSLFSGDEQYF. This chain links TRBV27 with TRBJ2-7, with D perhaps TRBD1 (6 bases). CDR1 and CDR2 (germline): MNHEY, SMNVEV (reference sequence). V lost 3 bases and J lost 5, with 11 bases in between. The CDR3 length is 13 residues.

The CDR3 DNA sequence: TGTGCCTGGGGCGTCGGGTTCCCCTACGAGCAGTACTTC. It encodes CAWGVGFPYEQYF. The V gene is TRBV30, the J gene TRBJ2-5; D is unclear. The J call could be wrong; TRBJ2-7 is a better fit for the DNA end. The germline V gene encodes CDR1 GTSNPN and CDR2 SVGIG (reference sequence). This CDR3 is 13 amino acids long.

The chain carries TRBV5-4 and TRBJ2-1; 12 bases fit TRBD2. The germline CDR1 and CDR2 sequences are SGHNT and YYREEE (reference sequence). V dropped 2 bases and J dropped 6; count of bases not matched to a gene: 12. The length of the CDR3 is 18 residues. The CDR3 DNA reads TGTGCCAGCAGCTTTCTTACTAGCGGGAGGCCGATTTTCAATGAGCAGTTCTTC. Translated, it gives CASSFLTSGRPIFNEQFF.

The rearrangement links TRBV28 to TRBJ2-7; 9 nucleotides match TRBD2. This CDR3 comprises 17 residues. Germline assignment: CDR1 MDHEN and CDR2 SYDVKM. Trimming at V came to 7 bases and at J to 7 bases, leaving 20 bases not matched to a gene. The CDR3 sequence is CASNRVLIGAGGGEQYF. The CDR3 nucleotides read TGTGCCAGCAATCGCGTTCTGATAGGAGCGGGAGGTGGTGAGCAGTACTTC.